Below are 21 T cell receptor beta chains sequenced from a single sample in a study of shared clonotypes between healthy human individuals. Assay: immunoSEQ multiplex PCR; the TCRdb copy retains only in-frame clones and omits some. The sample has 2.3 million or so clones; approximately 95% are singletons. The sample was naive CD4+ T cells from PBMCs. Sample subset: CD45RA+ positively selected. The source of these receptors is a man between 18 and 35 years old in good health. Some clones in this sample may be carry-over from other donors' samples.

The chain recombines TRBV28 with TRBJ1-2; 7 nucleotides line up with TRBD1. In germline, CDR1 is MDHEN, CDR2 SYDVKM. Trimming at V came to 10 bases and at J to 4 bases, leaving 21 bases not matched to a gene. The CDR3 is 17 amino acids. CDR3 amino acids: CATGGPRGGEIFYGYTF. CDR3 DNA: TGTGCCACCGGGGGTCCTAGAGGGGGCGAAATTTTCTATGGCTACACCTTC.

The genes are TRBV7-2 and TRBJ1-3; D gene ambiguous. The V gene's germline CDR1 is SGHTA and CDR2 FQGNSA. The length of the CDR3 is 15 residues. Trimming removed 5 bases from V and 4 bases from J, with 15 bases in between. The CDR3 spells CASSPLGLSGNTIYF. CDR3 DNA: TGTGCCAGCAGCCCTCTCGGGCTTTCAGGAAACACCATATATTTT.

V gene TRBV6-1 combines with J gene TRBJ1-2; D ambiguous. Germline-derived CDR1 and CDR2 are MNHNS and SASEGT. Trimming shortened V by 2 bases and J by 8 bases, and 12 bases separated the two germline ends. This CDR3 has 13 residues. The CDR3 is CASSEISSGGYTF. CDR3 DNA sequence: TGTGCCAGCAGTGAAATCAGCTCTGGCGGCTACACCTTC.

The rearrangement uses TRBV9 and TRBJ2-5, with no clear D. Germline values: CDR1 SGDLS, CDR2 YYNGEE. V was shortened by 0 bases and J by 5 bases, with 14 bases between the two germline ends. CDR3 length: 15 amino acids. CDR3 in DNA: TGTGCCAGCAGCGTAGCCGACCGCCCTTGGGAGACCCAGTACTTC. It translates to CASSVADRPWETQYF.

As concerns this clone: The junction departs from germline at one end; a sequencing error may be responsible. The chain has TRBV7-2 and TRBJ1-2; 8 bases are a match to TRBD1. The CDR3 length is 13 residues. Germline-derived CDR1 and CDR2 are SGHTA and FQGNSA. The chain's CDR3 is CASSLGQGAHLTF. Here the CDR3 DNA reads TGTGCCAGCAGCTTAGGTCAGGGGGCGCATTTAACATTC.

V is TRBV30 and J is TRBJ2-3; D is possibly TRBD2 (6 bases). V was cut by 0 bases and J by 0 bases, with 16 bases left in between. The CDR3 has 17 amino acids. Germline lookup yields CDR1 GTSNPN and CDR2 SVGIG (reference sequence). The DNA for the CDR3 is TGTGCCTGGAGTGTACGATGGGGGGAAACTAGCACAGATACGCAGTATTTT. As protein: CAWSVRWGETSTDTQYF.

J is TRBJ1-1 and V is TRBV4-2; D remains ambiguous. The CDR3 loop spans 14 amino acids. From germline, CDR1 is LGHNA and CDR2 YNFKEQ. The V end was cut by 4 bases, the J end by 3 bases, with 12 bases between. This chain's CDR3 is CASSPVGRDTEAFF. CDR3 bases: TGTGCCAGCAGCCCAGTTGGCCGGGACACTGAAGCTTTCTTT.

The V gene is TRBV2, the J gene TRBJ1-5, with 7 bases that match TRBD1. Losses at the gene ends were 5 bases for V and 2 bases for J; bases not matched to a gene: 6. Per germline, CDR1 SNHLY and CDR2 FYNNEI. The CDR3 has 15 amino acids. The CDR3 loop is CASSIQGTGNQPQHF. The DNA for the CDR3 is TGTGCCAGCAGTATCCAGGGGACAGGCAATCAGCCCCAGCATTTT.

The J gene is TRBJ2-3, the V gene TRBV29-1; TRBD2 matches 8 bases. V was pared by 5 bases and J by 5 bases, with 9 bases of the junction left unmatched. The CDR3 consists of 14 residues. Germline lookup yields CDR1 SQVTM and CDR2 ANQGSEA. The chain's CDR3 is CSVTGGLVIDTQYF. The CDR3 DNA reads TGCAGCGTTACGGGGGGACTAGTGATAGATACGCAGTATTTT.

CDR3 residues: CAGGGAGGEAFF. The DNA of the CDR3 is TGTGCCGGGGGAGGCGCAGGAGGGGAAGCTTTCTTT. The chain uses TRBV6-1 and TRBJ1-1; D perhaps matches TRBD1 (5 bases). V lost 11 bases, J lost 8 bases, and 18 bases lay in between. This CDR3 is built from 12 residues. Germline V gives CDR1 MNHNS, CDR2 SASEGT.

This chain connects TRBV4-2 to TRBJ2-1, with D possibly being TRBD2 (5 bases). Germline V gene lookup returns CDR1 LGHNA and CDR2 YNFKEQ. The CDR3 totals 14 residues. V was clipped by 1 base and J by 5 bases, with 9 bases between them. The DNA of the CDR3 is TGTGCCAGCAGCCAAGCGGGATCCAACAATGAGCAGTTCTTC. Translating it yields CASSQAGSNNEQFF.

The rearrangement uses TRBV28 and TRBJ1-3, with D unresolved. The germline V gene has CDR1 MDHEN and CDR2 SYDVKM. This CDR3 comprises 12 residues. The V end lost 8 bases, the J end lost 0 bases, and 5 bases lay between the germline ends. CDR3 in DNA: TGTGCCAGCCGACGCTCTGGAAACACCATATATTTT. Amino acid sequence: CASRRSGNTIYF. The full variable domain, in which reference TRBV28 and TRBJ1-3 provide the parts outside the CDR3, is DVKVTQSSRYLVKRTGEKVFLECVQDMDHENMFWYRQDPGLGLRLIYFSYDVKMKEKGDIPEGYSVSREKKERFSLILESASTNQTSMYLCASRRSGNTIYFGEGSWLTVV.

This chain uses TRBV7-8 with TRBJ2-7; D is uncertain. From germline, CDR1 is SGHVS and CDR2 FQNEAQ. V was shortened by 5 bases and J by 3 bases, with 11 bases between the two germline ends. This CDR3 spans 13 amino acids. In DNA form, the CDR3 reads TGTGCCAGCAGCCTCGGACGGGTCTACGAGCAGTACTTC. This gives the protein CASSLGRVYEQYF.

The chain combines TRBV6-5 with TRBJ2-7; TRBD2 is a possible D gene (6 bases). This CDR3 comprises 16 residues. The germline V and J ends were trimmed by 4 bases and 2 bases, with 18 bases remaining between them. Germline CDR1 reads MNHEY; CDR2 reads SVGAGI. The CDR3 here is CASSLGNIAGTYEQYF. CDR3 nucleotide sequence: TGTGCCAGCAGTTTGGGTAATATCGCGGGAACCTACGAGCAGTACTTC.

This chain uses TRBV5-4 with TRBJ1-1; maybe TRBD1 (6 bases). Trimming pared 0 bases from V and 4 bases from J, leaving 16 bases between. Germline V gene data show CDR1 as SGHNT and CDR2 as YYREEE (reference sequence). The CDR3 contains 16 residues. The CDR3 DNA follows: TGTGCCAGCAGCTTGGGGCGGAGACAGGATAGCACTGAAGCTTTCTTT. Translated, it gives CASSLGRRQDSTEAFF.

The chain carries TRBV14 and TRBJ1-2; 7 nucleotides line up with TRBD1. Germline CDR1 reads SGHDN; CDR2 reads FVKESK. The CDR3 length is 14 residues. J lost 4 bases, V lost 4 bases, and 6 bases had no gene match. CDR3 nucleotides: TGTGCCAGCAGCCCACGACAGGGTGCCTATGGCTACACCTTC. This sequence encodes CASSPRQGAYGYTF.

The rearrangement uses TRBV7-6 and TRBJ1-3; D is perhaps TRBD1 (6 bases). Trimming removed 2 bases at V and 2 bases at J, with 10 bases between. Germline assignment: CDR1 SGHVS and CDR2 FNYEAQ. CDR3 length: 15 amino acids. CDR3 amino acids: CASSLPSGAGNTIYF. The CDR3 DNA is TGTGCCAGCAGCTTACCATCAGGGGCTGGAAACACCATATATTTT.

V and J are TRBV5-6 and TRBJ2-3; 7 bases fit TRBD2. From germline, CDR1 is SGHDT and CDR2 YYEEEE. This CDR3 has 16 amino acids. The trim removed 4 bases at V and 1 base at J, leaving 9 bases unmatched. The CDR3 sequence: CASSLRGDYRTDTQYF. In DNA form, the CDR3 reads TGTGCCAGCAGCCTCAGAGGGGACTACCGCACAGATACGCAGTATTTT.

This sequence joins TRBV5-4 and TRBJ2-3; 14 nucleotides agree with TRBD2. Germline loops: CDR1 SGHNT, CDR2 YYREEE (reference sequence). The CDR3 has 16 amino acids. V lost 5 bases and J lost 5; bases outside the gene matches: 7. The CDR3 DNA is TGTGCCAGCAGGCGGGGGACTAGCGGGGGCCTAGATACGCAGTATTTT. This translates into CASRRGTSGGLDTQYF.

The gene calls are TRBV15 and TRBJ1-4; D remains unclear. Trimming cost V 8 bases and J 8 bases, with 15 bases left between them. CDR1 and CDR2 (germline): LNHNV, YYDKDF (reference sequence). This CDR3 comprises 13 residues. The CDR3 nucleotides read TGTGCCACCCGAGGACTCAGCAGCGAAAAACTGTTTTTT. It encodes CATRGLSSEKLFF.

This clone came up once. The chain couples TRBV4-2 to TRBJ2-1, with 10 bases that match TRBD2. The germline V gene encodes CDR1 LGHNA and CDR2 YNFKEQ. Trimming at V came to 3 bases and at J to 0 bases, leaving 8 bases not matched to a gene. The CDR3 has 18 residues. The DNA of the CDR3 is TGTGCCAGCAGCCAGCACCTAGCGGGAGAGAGCTCCTACAATGAGCAGTTCTTC. This gives the protein CASSQHLAGESSYNEQFF.